These 10 T cell receptor beta chains came from one sample sequenced in a study of T-cell memory formation after mild COVID-19. Each CDR3 protein is one row after TCRdb ran MiXCR on the 5' RACE reads. The sample has 250,000 to 350,000 distinct CDR3 sequences; roughly 15% are singletons. The material sequenced was PBMCs or a T cell subset sorted from them (not recorded which). The receptors were gathered from a man aged 18-30 years who had mild COVID-19 (a few samples of this study predate the infection). Cell type and time point are not known.

CDR3 loop: CASSQGQGADNEQFF. CDR3 nucleotide sequence: TGCGCCAGCAGCCAGGGACAGGGGGCGGACAATGAGCAGTTCTTC. The rearrangement uses TRBV5-1 and TRBJ2-1; TRBD1 matches at 12 bases. The ends lost 4 bases at V and 5 bases at J; junction bases unmatched: 4. Germline lookup yields CDR1 SGHRS and CDR2 YFSETQ. The CDR3 is 15 residues long. Combining the CDR3 with reference TRBV5-1 and TRBJ2-1 gives the whole variable domain KAGVTQTPRYLIKTRGQQVTLSCSPISGHRSVSWYQQTPGQGLQFLFEYFSETQRNKGNFPGRFSGRQFSNSRSEMNVSTLELGDSALYLCASSQGQGADNEQFFGPGTRLTVL.

This chain uses TRBV5-4 with TRBJ1-2, with D perhaps TRBD1 (6 bases). V lost 0 bases to trimming and J lost 5 bases, with 11 bases between them. Germline CDR1 SGHNT, CDR2 YYREEE (reference sequence). The CDR3 is 14 residues long. CDR3 bases: TGTGCCAGCAGCTTGGTGGCAGGGGCATATGGCTACACCTTC. It encodes CASSLVAGAYGYTF.

The chain links TRBV7-2 to TRBJ2-7; 10 bases are a match to TRBD1. Germline values: CDR1 SGHTA, CDR2 FQGNSA. The CDR3 consists of 15 residues. V was pared by 5 bases and J by 2 bases, with 6 bases of the junction left unmatched. Written as DNA, the CDR3 is TGTGCCAGCAGCGCAGGACAGGGGGGTCCCTACGAGCAGTACGTC. It encodes CASSAGQGGPYEQYV.

This clonotype was seen at least ten times. This chain uses TRBV5-1 with TRBJ1-4; 10 bases fit TRBD1. This CDR3 comprises 16 residues. The germline V gene has CDR1 SGHRS and CDR2 YFSETQ. V was pared by 0 bases and J by 7 bases, with 6 bases of the junction left unmatched. The CDR3 is CASSLAGGQGVEKLFF. CDR3 DNA: TGCGCCAGCAGCTTGGCTGGTGGACAGGGGGTTGAAAAACTGTTTTTT.

This clonotype was observed a few times. The chain links TRBV4-1 to TRBJ2-4; a possible D gene is TRBD2 (6 bases). The V and J ends lost 4 bases and 7 bases respectively, with 20 bases between them. Per germline, CDR1 MGHRA and CDR2 YSYEKL. The CDR3 is 16 amino acids. Written as DNA, the CDR3 is TGCGCCAGCAGCCGGTCGGAAATGGGGGGAGGCAACATTCAGTACTTC. Amino acid sequence: CASSRSEMGGGNIQYF.

This clonotype was counted between two and nine times. The J gene is TRBJ2-1, the V gene TRBV28; a possible D gene is TRBD1 (5 bases). Looked up from germline, CDR1 is MDHEN and CDR2 is SYDVKM. The CDR3 is 17 amino acids. The V end lost 0 bases, the J end lost 2 bases, and 14 bases lay between the germline ends. This CDR3 is CASSLWAGRTPYNEQFF. CDR3 sequence (DNA): TGTGCCAGCAGTTTATGGGCAGGGCGGACCCCCTACAATGAGCAGTTCTTC.

This clonotype was seen only a few times. This chain uses TRBV5-1 with TRBJ1-2, with TRBD1 matching over 7 bases. The germline gives CDR1 SGHRS, CDR2 YFSETQ. The CDR3 loop spans 15 amino acids. J was trimmed by 4 bases and V by 4 bases; bases with no gene match: 10. The DNA of the CDR3 is TGCGCCAGCAGCGTGACAGGGTTGAAGAGCTATGGCTACACCTTC. Amino acids: CASSVTGLKSYGYTF.

The V call is TRBV4-1, the J call TRBJ2-3, with D uncertain. Germline lookup yields CDR1 MGHRA and CDR2 YSYEKL. The CDR3 sequence is 15 residues long. The germline V and J ends were trimmed by 3 bases and 2 bases, with 12 bases remaining between them. The CDR3 spells CASSQAASLTDTQYF. CDR3 nucleotides: TGCGCCAGCAGCCAGGCGGCCTCACTCACAGATACGCAGTATTTT.

This clonotype was observed a few times. V and J are TRBV7-2 and TRBJ2-2; 7 bases agree with TRBD1. V shed 5 bases and J 4 bases; nucleotides not matched to a gene: 7. CDR1 is SGHTA, CDR2 FQGNSA, per germline. The CDR3 has 15 amino acids. The CDR3 DNA sequence: TGTGCCAGCAGCGCAGACAGGGTTAGCACCGGGGAGCTGTTTTTT. Its protein is CASSADRVSTGELFF.

Ten or more counts support this clonotype. The CDR3 DNA reads as TGTGCCAGCAGCCCGTTAAGAGATACGCAGTATTTT. Its translation is CASSPLRDTQYF. This chain links TRBV7-8 with TRBJ2-3; D not certain. CDR1 and CDR2 from the germline V gene are SGHVS and FQNEAQ. The CDR3 is 12 residues long. V was pared by 5 bases and J by 5 bases, with 8 bases between.